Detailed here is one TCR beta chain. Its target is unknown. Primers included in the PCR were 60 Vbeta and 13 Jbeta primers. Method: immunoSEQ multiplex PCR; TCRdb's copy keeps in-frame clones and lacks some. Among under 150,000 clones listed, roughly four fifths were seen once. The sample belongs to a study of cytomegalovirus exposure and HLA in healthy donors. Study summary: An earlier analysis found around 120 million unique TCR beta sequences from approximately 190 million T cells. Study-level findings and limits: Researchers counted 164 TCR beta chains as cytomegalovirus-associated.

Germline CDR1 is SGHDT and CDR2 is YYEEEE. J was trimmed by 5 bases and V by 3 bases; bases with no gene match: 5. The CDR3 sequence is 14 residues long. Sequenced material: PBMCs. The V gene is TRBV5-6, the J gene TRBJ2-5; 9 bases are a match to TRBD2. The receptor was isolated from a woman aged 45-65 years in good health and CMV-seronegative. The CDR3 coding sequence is TGTGCCAGCAGCTCTCTAGCGGGACTGGAGACCCAGTACTTC. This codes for CASSSLAGLETQYF.